This entry describes one T cell receptor (beta chain). The target of this receptor is not known. No much larger clonotype is one base removed from it; base qualities were not supplied. These data originate in a study of T cell repertoires in cytomegalovirus infection (dated by TCRdb to the late 2010s). Some background on the complete study: Peptide stimulations targeted recently identified HLA-C-restricted CMV epitopes, whose presentation resists viral immunomodulation, together with well-studied HLA-B-restricted epitopes. Donor HLA type was relevant to the analysis, because carriage of CMV infection together with the matching HLA type was indicated by public TCR beta signatures. Study-wide findings and limitations: In both this cohort and an independent roughly 400-donor cohort, the cumulative frequency of public TCR beta family members distinguished carriers of CMV infection plus the relevant HLA type. The ex vivo response was dominated by HLA-C-restricted CMV-specific TCR beta clonotypes, which also provided the single most frequent clonotype in two of eight donors.

The label giving this sample's treatment or condition can be read as: in vitro stimulation with specific CMV peptide epitopes to enrich CMV-specific T cells. TCRdb names Illumina HiSeq 1500 as the instrument used. TCRdb redid the processing of the public reads, applying fastp at Q25 and MiXCR, and retained in-frame beta chains. Duplicate CDR3 protein sequences are folded into a single record with the most common DNA and genes. Across this sample there are 900,000 to 950,000 distinct CDR3 sequences, with about a third seen only once. Together, the top ten hold roughly 13% of the sample. At the junction V is shortened by 0 bases and J by 2 bases; bases outside the gene matches: 5. The germline V gene provides CDR1 MNHEY and CDR2 SVGAGI. Including the terminal cysteine and phenylalanine, the CDR3 comprises 17 residues. Here the CDR3 DNA is all that survives: 51 bases in frame from base 1.

The origin of this receptor is a human donor in good health (CMV status not recorded). Some clones in this sample may be carry-over from other donors' samples. Sequences were derived from cultured CD8+ T cells from PBMCs, sampled from culture after CMV antigen stimulation. Recombination connected TRBV6-5 to TRBJ2-3, with TRBD2 identical over 10 junction bases. Here is the DNA: TGTGCCAGCAGTTACTCGCATAGCGGGGGGCTCACAGATACGCAGTATTTT. It specifies CASSYSHSGGLTDTQYF.